These 6 T cell receptor beta chains were sequenced from one sample in a study of shared clonotypes between healthy human individuals. Generated by immunoSEQ multiplex PCR, the TCRdb table keeps only in-frame clones and is missing some. The sample holds about 2,100,000 clones; approximately 94% are singletons and the top ten take 1.7%. CD45RO-negative CD8 cells positively selected for CCR7 made up the naive population, which excluded terminally differentiated effector memory CD45RA+ cells. Material: naive CD8+ T cells from PBMCs. The receptors come from a man younger than 35 in good health. Some clones in this sample may be carry-over from other donors' samples.

This chain joins TRBV5-6 and TRBJ1-1, with D tentatively TRBD1 (5 bases). Trimming took off 0 bases at V and 4 bases at J, with 10 bases between the two ends. CDR3 size: 14 residues. Germline assignment: CDR1 SGHDT and CDR2 YYEEEE. CDR3 nucleotide sequence: TGTGCCAGCAGCTTGGGGGCAGGGATCACTGAAGCTTTCTTT. Translated, it gives CASSLGAGITEAFF.

V is TRBV9 and J is TRBJ2-4; 8 nucleotides match TRBD2. The CDR3 loop spans 15 amino acids. V lost 4 bases to trimming and J lost 5 bases; unmatched junction nucleotides: 8. The germline V gene encodes CDR1 SGDLS and CDR2 YYNGEE. CDR3 sequence: CASSRSGSSQNIQYF. In DNA form, the CDR3 reads TGTGCCAGCAGCCGAAGCGGGAGTTCCCAAAACATTCAGTACTTC.

The V and J genes are TRBV5-4 and TRBJ2-5, with D unclear. The germline V gene has CDR1 SGHNT and CDR2 YYREEE (reference sequence). With 4 bases removed from V and 5 bases from J, the gap between germline ends came to 15 bases. The CDR3 contains 14 residues. The CDR3 DNA is TGTGCCAGCAGCCTGGGCCCAGAGGAGGAGACCCAGTACTTC. This translates into CASSLGPEEETQYF.

The chain carries TRBV21-1 and TRBJ2-6; TRBD1 is the table's D call and was not checked against the DNA. TRBV21-1 is shown as a pseudogene. This CDR3 region has 22 residues. CDR3 in DNA: TGTGCCAGCAGCAAACCCAAGGTGGGGGGACAGTCGAAGGTCTCTGGGGCCAACGTCCTGACTTTC. This encodes CASSKPKVGGQSKVSGANVLTF.

The V call is TRBV11-2, the J call TRBJ2-7, with D possibly matching TRBD2 (7 bases). Germline-derived CDR1 and CDR2 are SGHAT and FQNNGV. The CDR3 sequence is 18 residues long. V shed 0 bases and J shed 3 bases, with 21 bases lying between them. The CDR3 DNA follows: TGTGCCAGCAGCTTAGATTTTCCCCGTGGGGGGGCGTACTACGAGCAGTACTTC. This sequence encodes CASSLDFPRGGAYYEQYF.

A remark on this clone: Other nucleotide sequences from this sample produce the same CDR3. V gene TRBV28 combines with J gene TRBJ2-7; D is undetermined. The CDR3 loop spans 11 amino acids. Trimming took 3 bases from V and 5 from J, leaving 5 bases between them. Per the germline V gene, CDR1 is MDHEN and CDR2 is SYDVKM. The chain's CDR3 is CASSFLDEQYF. CDR3 in DNA: TGTGCCAGCAGTTTTTTAGACGAGCAGTACTTC.